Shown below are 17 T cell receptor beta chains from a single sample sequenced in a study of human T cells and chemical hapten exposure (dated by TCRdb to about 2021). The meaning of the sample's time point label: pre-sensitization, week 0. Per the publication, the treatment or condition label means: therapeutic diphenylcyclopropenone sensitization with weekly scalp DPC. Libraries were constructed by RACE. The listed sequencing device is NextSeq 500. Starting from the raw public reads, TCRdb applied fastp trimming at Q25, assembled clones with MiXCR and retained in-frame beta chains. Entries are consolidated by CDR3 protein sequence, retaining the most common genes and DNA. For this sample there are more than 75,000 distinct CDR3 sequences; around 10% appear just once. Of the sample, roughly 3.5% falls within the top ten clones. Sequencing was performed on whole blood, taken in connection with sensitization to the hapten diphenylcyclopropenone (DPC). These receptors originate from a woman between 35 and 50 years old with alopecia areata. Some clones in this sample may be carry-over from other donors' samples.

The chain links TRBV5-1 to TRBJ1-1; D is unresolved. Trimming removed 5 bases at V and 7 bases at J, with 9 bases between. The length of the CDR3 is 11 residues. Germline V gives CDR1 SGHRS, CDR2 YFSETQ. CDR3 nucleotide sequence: TGCGCCAGCAGGCTGACTGGTGAAGCTTTCTTT. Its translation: CASRLTGEAFF.

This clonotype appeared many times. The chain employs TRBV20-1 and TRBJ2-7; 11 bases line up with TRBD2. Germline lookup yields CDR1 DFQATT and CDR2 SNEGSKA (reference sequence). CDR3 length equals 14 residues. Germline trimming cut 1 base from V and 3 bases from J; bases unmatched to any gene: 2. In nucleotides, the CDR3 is TGCAGTGCTAGAGTAGCGGGGGGGCTCTACGAGCAGTACTTC. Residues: CSARVAGGLYEQYF.

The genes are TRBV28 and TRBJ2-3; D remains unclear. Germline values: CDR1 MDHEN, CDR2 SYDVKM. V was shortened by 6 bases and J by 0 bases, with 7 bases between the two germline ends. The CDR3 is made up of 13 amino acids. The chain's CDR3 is CASRRTSTDTQYF. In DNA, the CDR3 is TGTGCCAGCAGGCGTACTAGCACAGATACGCAGTATTTT.

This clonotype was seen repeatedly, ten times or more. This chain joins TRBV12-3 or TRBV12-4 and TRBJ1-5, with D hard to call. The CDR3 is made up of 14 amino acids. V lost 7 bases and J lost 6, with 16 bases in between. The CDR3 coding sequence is TGTGCCAGCAACCCCGCCCCGGAAGGTCAGCCCCAGCATTTT. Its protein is CASNPAPEGQPQHF.

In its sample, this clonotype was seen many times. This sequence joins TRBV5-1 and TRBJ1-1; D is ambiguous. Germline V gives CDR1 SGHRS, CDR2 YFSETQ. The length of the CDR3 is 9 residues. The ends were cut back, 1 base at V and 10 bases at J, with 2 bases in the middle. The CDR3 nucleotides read TGCGCCAGCAGCTTGAGAGCTTTCTTT. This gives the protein CASSLRAFF.

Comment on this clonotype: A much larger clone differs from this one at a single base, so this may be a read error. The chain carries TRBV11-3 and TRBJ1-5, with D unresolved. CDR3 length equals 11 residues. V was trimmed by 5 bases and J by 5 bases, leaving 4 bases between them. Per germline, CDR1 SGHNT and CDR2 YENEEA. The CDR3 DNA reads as TGTGCCAGCAGCCGTTATCAGCCCCAGCATTTT. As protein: CASSRYQPQHF.

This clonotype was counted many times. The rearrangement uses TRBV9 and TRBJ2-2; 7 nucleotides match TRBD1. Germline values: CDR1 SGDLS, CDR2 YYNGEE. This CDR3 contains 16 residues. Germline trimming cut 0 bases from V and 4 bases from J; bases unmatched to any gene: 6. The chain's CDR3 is CASSVGEGAFTGELFF. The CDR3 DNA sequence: TGTGCCAGCAGCGTAGGTGAGGGGGCGTTCACCGGGGAGCTGTTTTTT.

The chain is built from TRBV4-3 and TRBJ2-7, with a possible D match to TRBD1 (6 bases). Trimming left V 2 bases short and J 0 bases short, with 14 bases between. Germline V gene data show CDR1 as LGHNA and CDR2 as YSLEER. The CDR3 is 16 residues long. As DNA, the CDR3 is TGCGCCAGCAGCCAATCTGAAGGGGGAAGCTCCTACGAGCAGTACTTC. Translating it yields CASSQSEGGSSYEQYF.

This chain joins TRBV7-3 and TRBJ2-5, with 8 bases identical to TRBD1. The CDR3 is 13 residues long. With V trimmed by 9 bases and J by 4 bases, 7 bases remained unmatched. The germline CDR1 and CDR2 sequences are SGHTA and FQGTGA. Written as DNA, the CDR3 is TGTGCCAGAGAGACAGGGGACCTAGAGACCCAGTACTTC. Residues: CARETGDLETQYF.

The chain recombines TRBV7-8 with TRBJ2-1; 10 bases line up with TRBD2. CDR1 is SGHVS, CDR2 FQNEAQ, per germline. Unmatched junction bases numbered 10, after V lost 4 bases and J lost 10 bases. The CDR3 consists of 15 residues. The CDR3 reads CASSWPLAGLREQFF. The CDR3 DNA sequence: TGTGCCAGCAGCTGGCCACTAGCGGGGCTCAGGGAGCAGTTCTTC.

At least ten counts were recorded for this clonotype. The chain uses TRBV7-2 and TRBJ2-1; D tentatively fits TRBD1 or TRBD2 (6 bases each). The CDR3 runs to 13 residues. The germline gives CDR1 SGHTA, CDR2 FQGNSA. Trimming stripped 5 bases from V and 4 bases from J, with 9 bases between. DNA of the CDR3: TGTGCCAGCAGCGGGGGGCGTTACAATGAGCAGTTCTTC. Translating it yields CASSGGRYNEQFF.

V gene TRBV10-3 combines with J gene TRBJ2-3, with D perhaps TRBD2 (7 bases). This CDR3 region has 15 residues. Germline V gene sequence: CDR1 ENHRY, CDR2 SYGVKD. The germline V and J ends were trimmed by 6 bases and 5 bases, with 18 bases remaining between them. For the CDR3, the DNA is TGTGCCATCAGACCCGTGGGGGGGGCAGGAGATACGCAGTATTTT. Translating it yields CAIRPVGGAGDTQYF.

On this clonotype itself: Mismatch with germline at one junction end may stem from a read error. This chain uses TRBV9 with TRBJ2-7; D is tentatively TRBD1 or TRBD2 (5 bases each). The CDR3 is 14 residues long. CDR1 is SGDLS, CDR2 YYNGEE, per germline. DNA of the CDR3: TGTGCCAGCAGCCATTCTCCAGGGACCTACGAGCTGTACTTC. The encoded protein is CASSHSPGTYELYF.

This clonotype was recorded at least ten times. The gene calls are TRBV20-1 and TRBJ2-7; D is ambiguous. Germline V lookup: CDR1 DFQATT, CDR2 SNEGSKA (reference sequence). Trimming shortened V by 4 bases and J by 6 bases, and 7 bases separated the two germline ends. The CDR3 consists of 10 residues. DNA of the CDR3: TGCAGTGCTAAGATGGGCGAGCAGTACTTC. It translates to CSAKMGEQYF.

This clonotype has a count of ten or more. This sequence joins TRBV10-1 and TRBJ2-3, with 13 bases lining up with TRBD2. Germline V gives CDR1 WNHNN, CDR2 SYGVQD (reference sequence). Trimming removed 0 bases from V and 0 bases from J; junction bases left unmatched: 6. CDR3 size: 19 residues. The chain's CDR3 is CASSESRGGLAGSTDTQYF. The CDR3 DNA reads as TGCGCCAGCAGTGAGTCTCGGGGGGGACTAGCGGGGAGCACAGATACGCAGTATTTT.

For the CDR3, the DNA is TGTGCCACCCGGGGTCCGGGCGCAGATACGCAGTATTTT. Amino acid sequence: CATRGPGADTQYF. V gene TRBV28 combines with J gene TRBJ2-3, with D perhaps TRBD2 (5 bases). The CDR3 has 13 residues. Trimming took 10 bases from V and 4 from J, leaving 15 bases between them. Per the germline V gene, CDR1 is MDHEN and CDR2 is SYDVKM.

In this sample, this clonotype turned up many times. DNA of the CDR3: TGCAGCGGCCGGAAATTGAGCTCCTACAATGAGCAGTTCTTC. It translates to CSGRKLSSYNEQFF. The rearrangement joins TRBV29-1 to TRBJ2-1, with D unresolved. Germline values: CDR1 SQVTM, CDR2 ANQGSEA. The V end was cut by 7 bases, the J end by 0 bases, with 13 bases between. This CDR3 region has 14 residues.